The source of this T cell receptor (beta chain) is a study of T cell responses to AZD1222 COVID-19 vaccine. Study-wide points: Increases in Spike-specific TCR breadth and depth were seen after two AZD1222 doses.

As regards this clone: The antigen remains undetermined.

The table came from immunoSEQ multiplex PCR; TCRdb's copy has only in-frame clones and leaves some out. In the table there are about 47,000 clones, 79% of which are singletons. This CDR3 is 15 amino acids long. V lost 3 bases, J lost 2 bases, and 13 bases lay in between. The germline gives CDR1 KGHSH, CDR2 LQKENI. Specimen: peripheral blood, collected on day 0 of MenACWY control vaccination. This TCR came from an adult in good health. The chain has TRBV18 and TRBJ1-1; tentative D call: TRBD1 (5 bases). CDR3 in amino acids: CASSPREGKNTEAFF. CDR3 DNA: TGTGCCAGCTCACCCCGGGAGGGGAAAAACACTGAAGCTTTCTTT.